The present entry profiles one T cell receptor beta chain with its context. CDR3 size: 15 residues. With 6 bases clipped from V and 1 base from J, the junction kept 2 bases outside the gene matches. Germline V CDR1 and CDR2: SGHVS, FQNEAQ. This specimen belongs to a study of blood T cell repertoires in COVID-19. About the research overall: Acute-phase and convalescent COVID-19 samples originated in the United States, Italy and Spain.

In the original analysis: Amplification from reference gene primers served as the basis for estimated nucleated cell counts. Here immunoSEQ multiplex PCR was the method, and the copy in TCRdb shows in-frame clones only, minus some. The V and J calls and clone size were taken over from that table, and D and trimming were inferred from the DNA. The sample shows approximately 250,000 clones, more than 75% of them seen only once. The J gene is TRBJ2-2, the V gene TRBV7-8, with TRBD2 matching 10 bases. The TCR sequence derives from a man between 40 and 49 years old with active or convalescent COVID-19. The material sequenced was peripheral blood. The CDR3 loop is CASRRLAGNTGELFF. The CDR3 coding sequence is TGTGCCAGCAGAAGACTAGCGGGGAACACCGGGGAGCTGTTTTTT.